This T cell receptor beta chain was sequenced for a study of CD8 T cells in ankylosing spondylitis. General study results and limits: What appeared characteristic of ankylosing spondylitis blood was a TCR beta motif of 7 or 8 highly homologous variants. The authors reported significant enrichment of disease-linked clones in matched ankylosing spondylitis synovial fluid. Disease-linked clones bore a CD8+ phenotype, appearing relatively rarely in peripheral blood.

Each TCR beta library was made by quantitative 5'-RACE that incorporated molecular barcodes. TCRdb fed the 5' RACE reads into MiXCR, producing one record per CDR3 protein. The sample has 450,000 to 550,000 distinct CDR3 sequences, roughly 5.3% seen once. There are many counts of this clonotype. Its matching antigen is unknown. With 3 bases removed from V and 4 bases from J, the gap between germline ends came to 12 bases. Germline loops: CDR1 ENHRY, CDR2 SYGVKD. The CDR3 runs 14 residues. The genes are TRBV10-3 and TRBJ1-2, with unresolved D. Sequencing used blood, either unsorted or a sorted T cell fraction (not recorded which). The TCR was taken from a male donor with ankylosing spondylitis. CDR3 nucleotides: TGTGCCATCAGTGAATCACAGTTAACCTATGGCTACACCTTC. The encoded protein is CAISESQLTYGYTF.